This TCR beta chain was obtained from a study of blood T cell repertoires in COVID-19. At the level of the study: Italy, Spain and the United States were the sources of the convalescent and acute COVID-19 samples. The cDNA or gDNA used as material had been derived from T cells, B-cell-depleted T cells, or PBMCs.

Per germline, CDR1 MNHEY and CDR2 SMNVEV (reference sequence). The V end lost 3 bases, the J end lost 7 bases, and 10 bases lay between the germline ends. The CDR3 has 13 residues. Methods used by the authors: Nucleated cell counts were estimated from reference gene primer amplification. Profiled with immunoSEQ multiplex PCR; TCRdb holds only in-frame clones, not every one. V, J and clone size are taken as reported in that table, and D and trimming were inferred from the DNA itself. Here the sample spans roughly 250,000 clones, approximately 90% being singletons. This receptor was obtained from a man under 40 with acute or convalescent COVID-19. The chain recombines TRBV27 with TRBJ1-5; D gene unclear. The sequenced material came from peripheral blood. CDR3 coding DNA: TGTGCCAGCAGTTTTGGAGGAGGCCAGCCCCAGCATTTT. Translated, it gives CASSFGGGQPQHF.